The sequence of this T cell receptor beta chain was determined in a study of blood T cell repertoires in COVID-19. Looking at the study overall: Donors in the United States, Italy and Spain gave samples during acute or convalescent COVID-19.

There are 14 residues in the CDR3. Looked up from germline, CDR1 is LNHDA and CDR2 is SQIVND (reference sequence). Trimming left V 5 bases short and J 12 bases short, with 20 bases between. As handled by the study authors: How many nucleated cells were present was estimated from reference gene primer amplification. Produced via immunoSEQ multiplex PCR; TCRdb's table is partial and in-frame only. V and J calls and clone size follow that table, whereas D and trimming were derived from the DNA. The profile shows around 250,000 clones, almost 85% of them singletons. The sequence was obtained from a man aged 50 or older with active or convalescent COVID-19. The rearrangement uses TRBV19 and TRBJ2-1; the D gene is possibly TRBD2 (6 bases). The specimen was peripheral blood. The CDR3, as DNA: TGTGCCAGTAGTCTCGGGACTCCGATGGGTAGGCAGTTCTTC. Translated, it gives CASSLGTPMGRQFF.